The sequence of this T cell receptor beta chain was determined in a study of blood T cell repertoires in COVID-19. Study-wide context: Sites across the United States, Italy and Spain contributed samples from acute and convalescent COVID-19. Nucleic acid was either cDNA or gDNA, and it came from T cells, B-cell-depleted T cells, or PBMCs.

Seattle's enrolled individuals joined amid active infection and were then monitored longitudinally. V dropped 8 bases and J dropped 6; count of bases not matched to a gene: 5. In germline, CDR1 is KGHSH, CDR2 LQKENI. This CDR3 comprises 12 residues. TCRdb's table, derived via immunoSEQ multiplex PCR, lists solely in-frame clones and lacks some. The data show roughly 75,000 clones, roughly 80% seen once. The specimen sequenced was peripheral blood. The chain recombines TRBV18 with TRBJ2-3, with 7 bases that match TRBD1. This TCR was sampled from a man in his fifties with COVID-19, enrolled during active disease. In DNA, the CDR3 is TGTGCCAGCCTACAGGGGATGGATACGCAGTATTTT. Its protein product is CASLQGMDTQYF.